These 28 T cell receptor beta chains share one sample of origin, sequenced in a study of shared clonotypes between healthy human individuals. Only in-frame clones appear in the TCRdb table, and some are missing; sequencing was by immunoSEQ multiplex PCR. This sample has more than 400,000 clones, with approximately 81% found just once. Sequenced material: PBMCs. These receptors were obtained from a woman aged 40 to 50 in good health. Some clones in this sample may be carry-over from other donors' samples.

This clone was seen a few times. The chain joins TRBV5-1 to TRBJ1-2; 8 bases match TRBD1. The CDR3 spans 14 residues. Germline loops: CDR1 SGHRS, CDR2 YFSETQ. Unmatched junction bases numbered 3, after V lost 1 base and J lost 4 bases. CDR3 in amino acids: CASSLIGQGYGYTF. The CDR3 nucleotides read TGCGCCAGCAGCTTGATCGGACAGGGCTATGGCTACACCTTC.

The chain recombines TRBV5-6 with TRBJ2-3, with unresolved D. Per the germline V gene, CDR1 is SGHDT and CDR2 is YYEEEE. Deletions cut 1 base from V and 1 base from J, with 10 bases between. The CDR3 totals 15 residues. The CDR3 bases are TGTGCCAGCAGCTTGTTGCGGCAAGGCACAGATACGCAGTATTTT. It is translated as CASSLLRQGTDTQYF.

The chain is built from TRBV4-1 and TRBJ1-5; no clear D gene. Per germline, CDR1 MGHRA and CDR2 YSYEKL. The CDR3 sequence is 12 residues long. Trimming took off 2 bases at V and 4 bases at J, with 3 bases between the two ends. In nucleotides, the CDR3 is TGCGCCAGCAGCCAATTTAATCAGCCCCAGCATTTT. Its protein is CASSQFNQPQHF.

In its sample, this clone was seen a few times. The chain uses TRBV7-3 and TRBJ2-5; 9 bases agree with TRBD2. V lost 5 bases, J lost 5 bases, and 9 bases stayed unmatched. The CDR3 runs to 15 residues. Germline CDR1 and CDR2: SGHTA and FQGTGA. CDR3 sequence (DNA): TGTGCCAGCAGCCCGGGACTAGCCCTGGGGGAGACCCAGTACTTC. It specifies CASSPGLALGETQYF.

V and J are TRBV5-1 and TRBJ2-7; TRBD1 matches at 7 bases. The ends lost 2 bases at V and 0 bases at J; junction bases unmatched: 5. CDR3 size: 15 residues. From germline, CDR1 is SGHRS and CDR2 YFSETQ. CDR3 coding DNA: TGCGCCAGCAGCTTTACAGGGGCAAGCTCCTACGAGCAGTACTTC. The encoded protein is CASSFTGASSYEQYF.

The chain links TRBV7-9 to TRBJ2-5; perhaps TRBD1 as D (6 bases). V dropped 1 base and J dropped 1 base, with 10 bases sitting between them. The CDR3 extends over 15 amino acids. Germline CDR1 SEHNR, CDR2 FQNEAQ (reference sequence). The CDR3 spells CASSLGQGSQETQYF. As DNA, the CDR3 is TGTGCCAGCAGCTTAGGTCAGGGGAGCCAAGAGACCCAGTACTTC.

This chain links TRBV4-1 with TRBJ1-5, with TRBD1 identical over 7 bases. The CDR3 runs to 15 residues. The V segment lost 1 base and the J segment 4 bases; nucleotides outside the gene matches: 4. The germline CDR1 and CDR2 sequences are MGHRA and YSYEKL. The CDR3 DNA sequence: TGCGCCAGCAGCCAAGTTGCGGGACAGAATCAGCCCCAGCATTTT. Translation gives CASSQVAGQNQPQHF.

Note on this clone: Only one base separates this from a far larger clonotype, so it likely reflects a read error. Other DNA variants within this sample encode the same CDR3. V and J are TRBV6-1 and TRBJ1-5, with 8 positions matching TRBD1. V trimming: 3 bases; J trimming: 7 bases; junction bases outside the gene matches: 8. CDR3 length equals 15 residues. From germline, CDR1 is MNHNS and CDR2 SASEGT. DNA of the CDR3: TGTGCCAGCAGTGATTCACAGGGGGAATGGCAGCCCCAGCATTTT. It is translated as CASSDSQGEWQPQHF.

This clone was observed a few times. The J gene is TRBJ2-3, the V gene TRBV28, with a possible D match to TRBD2 (6 bases). Germline lookup yields CDR1 MDHEN and CDR2 SYDVKM. CDR3 length: 14 amino acids. Trimming shortened V by 5 bases and J by 5 bases, and 14 bases separated the two germline ends. The CDR3 reads CASSPRRDLDTQYF. The CDR3 region has the DNA TGTGCCAGCAGTCCCCGGCGGGACCTAGATACGCAGTATTTT.

V is TRBV7-2 and J is TRBJ2-7; D possibly corresponds to TRBD2 (5 bases). Per the germline V gene, CDR1 is SGHTA and CDR2 is FQGNSA. The V end was cut by 4 bases, the J end by 0 bases, with 13 bases between. The CDR3 length is 15 residues. The CDR3 sequence: CASSWTRENSYEQYF. CDR3 sequence (DNA): TGTGCCAGCAGCTGGACCCGGGAAAACTCCTACGAGCAGTACTTC.

This chain links TRBV5-6 with TRBJ1-5, with a weak D call TRBD1 (6 bases). The germline V and J ends were trimmed by 4 bases and 2 bases, with 10 bases remaining between them. The CDR3 is 14 amino acids. From germline, CDR1 is SGHDT and CDR2 YYEEEE. CDR3 sequence: CASSEGGGNQPQHF. The CDR3 nucleotides are TGTGCCAGCAGCGAGGGGGGGGGCAATCAGCCCCAGCATTTT.

The chain carries TRBV13 and TRBJ2-1; D not resolved. CDR1 and CDR2 from the germline V gene are PRHDT and FYEKMQ (reference sequence). The CDR3 runs to 16 residues. V was trimmed by 5 bases and J by 0 bases, leaving 14 bases between them. CDR3 region: CASSPSVLSSYNEQFF. CDR3 sequence (DNA): TGTGCCAGCAGCCCCTCGGTATTAAGCTCCTACAATGAGCAGTTCTTC.

The chain couples TRBV5-1 to TRBJ2-3, with TRBD2 identical over 14 bases. Germline V lookup: CDR1 SGHRS, CDR2 YFSETQ. The CDR3 has 18 residues. V shed 0 bases, J shed 3 bases, and the junction held 6 bases outside the gene matches. The CDR3 loop reads CASSLGLAGGPGTDTQYF. DNA for the CDR3: TGCGCCAGCAGCTTGGGACTAGCGGGAGGGCCGGGTACAGATACGCAGTATTTT.

The chain uses TRBV29-1 and TRBJ2-7, with 11 bases matching TRBD1. Per the germline V gene, CDR1 is SQVTM and CDR2 is ANQGSEA. With 4 bases clipped from V and 2 bases from J, the junction kept 4 bases outside the gene matches. This CDR3 is built from 14 residues. The CDR3, as DNA: TGCAGCGTTGGGTCGGGACAGGGGGCCTACGAGCAGTACTTC. Amino acid sequence: CSVGSGQGAYEQYF.

The table lists this clone with a count of one. A far larger clone is a single base away, which makes a read error likely. V usage is TRBV6-5 and J usage is TRBJ1-2; D is undetermined. This CDR3 has 12 amino acids. Looked up from germline, CDR1 is MNHEY and CDR2 is SVGAGI. Trimming shortened V by 9 bases and J by 8 bases, and 16 bases separated the two germline ends. CDR3 region: CASINSAGGYTF. The CDR3 bases are TGTGCCAGTATCAACAGTGCTGGGGGCTACACCTTC.

V is TRBV25-1 and J is TRBJ1-3; D is undetermined. Trimming removed 6 bases from V and 3 bases from J, with 9 bases in between. The CDR3 spans 13 residues. The V gene's germline CDR1 is MGHDK and CDR2 SYGVNS. The CDR3 coding sequence is TGTGCCAGCAGAGGGCCGCTTGGAAACACCATATATTTT. Protein: CASRGPLGNTIYF.

V is TRBV11-2 and J is TRBJ1-1; the match to TRBD1 covers 7 bases. CDR1 is SGHAT and CDR2 is FQNNGV in the germline V gene. This CDR3 region has 16 residues. V dropped 5 bases and J dropped 1; count of bases not matched to a gene: 10. Here the CDR3 DNA reads TGTGCCAGCAGCCACTACAGGGGTGTCACGAACACTGAAGCTTTCTTT. Residues: CASSHYRGVTNTEAFF.

This clone has just a few counts. The chain carries TRBV6-5 and TRBJ2-7, with D possibly matching TRBD2 (7 bases). The CDR3 totals 15 residues. Per germline, CDR1 MNHEY and CDR2 SVGAGI. V lost 6 bases, J lost 2 bases, and 17 bases lay in between. The CDR3 reads CASSRTAGPTYEQYF. Here the CDR3 DNA reads TGTGCCAGCAGCCGGACAGCGGGACCCACCTACGAGCAGTACTTC.

The J gene is TRBJ1-1, the V gene TRBV28, with 8 bases aligning to TRBD1. Germline V gene data show CDR1 as MDHEN and CDR2 as SYDVKM. The J segment lost 1 base and the V segment lost 2 bases, leaving 6 bases of the junction unmatched. This CDR3 region has 16 residues. CDR3 region: CASSLRPDRANTEAFF. CDR3 DNA sequence: TGTGCCAGCAGTTTAAGACCGGACAGGGCGAACACTGAAGCTTTCTTT.

V and J are TRBV28 and TRBJ2-7; 9 bases line up with TRBD2. Germline V gene sequence: CDR1 MDHEN, CDR2 SYDVKM. The ends lost 5 bases at V and 2 bases at J; junction bases unmatched: 4. The length of the CDR3 is 14 residues. In nucleotides, the CDR3 is TGTGCCAGCAGTGTAGCGGGAGCGACCTACGAGCAGTACTTC. Translated, it gives CASSVAGATYEQYF. Drawing the rest from reference TRBV28 and TRBJ2-7, the complete variable domain is DVKVTQSSRYLVKRTGEKVFLECVQDMDHENMFWYRQDPGLGLRLIYFSYDVKMKEKGDIPEGYSVSREKKERFSLILESASTNQTSMYLCASSVAGATYEQYFGPGTRLTVT.

Regarding this clone: This likely came from a read error, as a far larger clone is one base away. This sample includes further DNA sequences coding for the same CDR3. This chain joins TRBV4-2 and TRBJ2-1; 10 bases map to TRBD2. The CDR3 is made up of 14 amino acids. Germline values: CDR1 LGHNA, CDR2 YNFKEQ. CDR3 residues: CASTPGLANNEQFF. CDR3 sequence (DNA): TGTGCCAGCACGCCGGGACTAGCGAACAATGAGCAATTCTTC.

The V and J genes are TRBV7-8 and TRBJ2-7; D perhaps matches TRBD2 (6 bases). This CDR3 is 16 amino acids long. V lost 7 bases and J 3 bases, leaving 22 bases between the germline ends. Germline-derived CDR1 and CDR2 are SGHVS and FQNEAQ. CDR3 nucleotides: TGTGCCAGCACCCCAGTCGGGGGACGGGACGGCTACGAGCAGTACTTC. This encodes CASTPVGGRDGYEQYF.

V gene TRBV10-1 combines with J gene TRBJ2-2; TRBD1 agrees at 9 bases. Trimming took 5 bases from V and 2 from J; bases not matched to a gene: 6. The germline V gene has CDR1 WNHNN and CDR2 SYGVQD (reference sequence). CDR3 length: 16 residues. The CDR3 nucleotides read TGCGCCAGCAGTTCCGGGACAGGGAAAAACACCGGGGAGCTGTTTTTT. It specifies CASSSGTGKNTGELFF.

The table lists this clone with a count of one. The genes are TRBV11-2 and TRBJ2-3; D gene unclear. Trimming shortened V by 3 bases and J by 0 bases, and 4 bases separated the two germline ends. The CDR3 runs 13 residues. Germline values: CDR1 SGHAT, CDR2 FQNNGV. For the CDR3, the DNA is TGTGCCAGCAGCTTTGCTAGCACAGATACGCAGTATTTT. Its protein product is CASSFASTDTQYF.

The count of this clone is one. A far larger clone is off by one base, so a read error is likely. The chain combines TRBV18 with TRBJ1-3; 7 bases match TRBD1. J was trimmed by 3 bases and V by 4 bases; bases with no gene match: 9. The CDR3 contains 16 residues. CDR1 KGHSH and CDR2 LQKENI come from the germline V gene. CDR3: CASSLQGMNYGNTIYF. In DNA, the CDR3 is TGTGCCAGCTCACTACAGGGGATGAACTATGGAAACACCATATATTTT.

Points on this clone: Since a far larger clone is one base different, this is likely a read error. Other DNA sequences of this sample code for an identical CDR3. The gene calls are TRBV6-1 and TRBJ2-5, with D tentatively TRBD2 (5 bases). Germline CDR1 is MNHNS and CDR2 is SASEGT. V lost 6 bases and J 8 bases, leaving 13 bases between the germline ends. The CDR3 spans 12 residues. Here the CDR3 DNA reads TGTGCCAGCAGAGCTGGACTGTCCACCCAGTACTTC. Protein: CASRAGLSTQYF.

This clone was detected a few times. The chain uses TRBV18 and TRBJ2-7; 7 nucleotides align to TRBD1. V was pared by 4 bases and J by 3 bases, with 3 bases of the junction left unmatched. CDR1 and CDR2 from the germline V gene are KGHSH and LQKENI. The CDR3 covers 13 residues. Here the CDR3 DNA reads TGTGCCAGCTCACAGGGGGCTGGCTACGAGCAGTACTTC. It encodes CASSQGAGYEQYF. The full variable domain, in which reference TRBV18 and TRBJ2-7 provide the parts outside the CDR3, is NAGVMQNPRHLVRRRGQEARLRCSPMKGHSHVYWYRQLPEEGLKFMVYLQKENIIDESGMPKERFSAEFPKEGPSILRIQQVVRGDSAAYFCASSQGAGYEQYFGPGTRLTVT.

For this clone: A far larger clone differs by one base, so this is likely a read error. The V call is TRBV30, the J call TRBJ1-1; TRBD1 aligns across 7 bases. In germline, CDR1 is GTSNPN, CDR2 SVGIG (reference sequence). CDR3 length: 13 amino acids. CDR3 amino acids: CAWSDRAYTKAFF. The CDR3 nucleotides are TGTGCCTGGAGCGACAGGGCCTACACTAAAGCTTTCTTT.